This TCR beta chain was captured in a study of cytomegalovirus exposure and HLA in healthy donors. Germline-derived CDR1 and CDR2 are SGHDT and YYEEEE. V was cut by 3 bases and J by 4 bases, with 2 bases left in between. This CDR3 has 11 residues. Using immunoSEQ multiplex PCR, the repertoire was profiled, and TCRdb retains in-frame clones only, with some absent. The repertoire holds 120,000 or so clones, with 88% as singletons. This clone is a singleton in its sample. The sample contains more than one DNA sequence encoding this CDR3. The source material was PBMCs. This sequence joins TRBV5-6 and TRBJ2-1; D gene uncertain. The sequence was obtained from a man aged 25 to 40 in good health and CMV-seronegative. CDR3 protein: CASSSYNEQFF. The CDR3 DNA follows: TGTGCCAGCAGCTCATACAATGAGCAGTTCTTC.